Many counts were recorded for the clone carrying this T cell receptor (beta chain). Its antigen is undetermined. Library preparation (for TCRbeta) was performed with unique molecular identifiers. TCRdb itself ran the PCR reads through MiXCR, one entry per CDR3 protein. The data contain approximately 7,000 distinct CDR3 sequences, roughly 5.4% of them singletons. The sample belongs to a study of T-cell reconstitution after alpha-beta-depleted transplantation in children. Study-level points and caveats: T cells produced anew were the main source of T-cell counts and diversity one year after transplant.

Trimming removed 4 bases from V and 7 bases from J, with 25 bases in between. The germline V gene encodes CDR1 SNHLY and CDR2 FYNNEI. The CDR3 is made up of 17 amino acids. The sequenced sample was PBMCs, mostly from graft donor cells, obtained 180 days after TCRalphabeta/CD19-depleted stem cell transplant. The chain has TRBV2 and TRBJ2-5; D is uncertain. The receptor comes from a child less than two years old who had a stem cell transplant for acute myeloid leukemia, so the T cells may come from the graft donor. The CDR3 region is CASSVFATPGATGTQYF. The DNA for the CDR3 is TGTGCCAGCAGTGTGTTTGCCACCCCCGGAGCTACGGGGACCCAGTACTTC.